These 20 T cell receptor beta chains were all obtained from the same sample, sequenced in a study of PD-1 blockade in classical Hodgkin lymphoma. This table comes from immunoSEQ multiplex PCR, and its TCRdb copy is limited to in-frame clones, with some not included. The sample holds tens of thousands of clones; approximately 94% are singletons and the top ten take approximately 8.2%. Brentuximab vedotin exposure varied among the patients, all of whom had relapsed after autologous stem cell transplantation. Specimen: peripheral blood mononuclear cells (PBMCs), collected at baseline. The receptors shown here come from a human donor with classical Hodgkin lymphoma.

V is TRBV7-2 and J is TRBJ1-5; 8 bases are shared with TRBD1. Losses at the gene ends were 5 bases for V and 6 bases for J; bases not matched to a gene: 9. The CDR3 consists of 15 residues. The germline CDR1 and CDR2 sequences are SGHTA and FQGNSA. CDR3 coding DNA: TGTGCCAGCAGCAGCCGACAGGGGTCGAGTCAGCCCCAGCATTTT. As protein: CASSSRQGSSQPQHF.

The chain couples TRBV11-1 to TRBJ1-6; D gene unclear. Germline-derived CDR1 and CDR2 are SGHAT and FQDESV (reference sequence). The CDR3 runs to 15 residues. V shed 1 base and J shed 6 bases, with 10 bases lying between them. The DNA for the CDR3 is TGTGCCAGCAGCTTAGAGGACGGATCTAATTCACCCCTCCACTTT. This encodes CASSLEDGSNSPLHF.

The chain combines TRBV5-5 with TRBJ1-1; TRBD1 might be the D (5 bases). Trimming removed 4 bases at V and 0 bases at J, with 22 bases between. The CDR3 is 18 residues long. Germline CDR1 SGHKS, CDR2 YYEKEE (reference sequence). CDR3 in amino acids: CASSPFLRDGRLNTEAFF. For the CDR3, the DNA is TGTGCCAGCAGCCCATTCCTCCGGGACGGACGGCTGAACACTGAAGCTTTCTTT.

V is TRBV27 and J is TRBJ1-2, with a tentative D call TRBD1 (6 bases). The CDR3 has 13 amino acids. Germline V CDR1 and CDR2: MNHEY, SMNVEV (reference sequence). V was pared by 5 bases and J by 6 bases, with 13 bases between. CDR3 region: CASSDSQGNGYTF. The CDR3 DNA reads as TGTGCCAGCAGTGACAGCCAGGGGAATGGCTACACCTTC.

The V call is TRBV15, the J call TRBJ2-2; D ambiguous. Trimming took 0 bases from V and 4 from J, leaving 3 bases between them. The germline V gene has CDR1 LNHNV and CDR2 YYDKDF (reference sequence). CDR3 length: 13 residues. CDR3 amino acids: CATSRDRTGELFF. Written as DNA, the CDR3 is TGTGCCACCAGCAGAGATCGCACCGGGGAGCTGTTTTTT.

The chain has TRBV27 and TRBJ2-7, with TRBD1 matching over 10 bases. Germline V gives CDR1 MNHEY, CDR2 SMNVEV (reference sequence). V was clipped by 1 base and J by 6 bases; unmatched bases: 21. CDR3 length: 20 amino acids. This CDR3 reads CASSLFPDRGRVVEGVEQYF. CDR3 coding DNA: TGTGCCAGCAGTTTATTTCCCGACAGGGGGCGAGTAGTAGAAGGAGTCGAGCAGTACTTC.

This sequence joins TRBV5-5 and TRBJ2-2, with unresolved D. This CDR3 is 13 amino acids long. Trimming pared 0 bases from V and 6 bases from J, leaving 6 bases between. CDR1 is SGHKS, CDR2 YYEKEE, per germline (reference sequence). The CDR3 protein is CASSLVGSGELFF. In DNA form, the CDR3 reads TGTGCCAGCAGCTTGGTTGGTTCCGGGGAGCTGTTTTTT.

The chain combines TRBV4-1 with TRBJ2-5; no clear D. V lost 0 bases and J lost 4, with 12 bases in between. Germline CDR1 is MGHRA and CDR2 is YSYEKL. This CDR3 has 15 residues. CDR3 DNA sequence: TGCGCCAGCAGCCAAGAAGTATCCAGCTTAGAGACCCAGTACTTC. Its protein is CASSQEVSSLETQYF.

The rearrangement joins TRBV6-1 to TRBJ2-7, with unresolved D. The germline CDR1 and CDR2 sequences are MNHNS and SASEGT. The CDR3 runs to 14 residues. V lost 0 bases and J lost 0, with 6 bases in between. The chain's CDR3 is CASSEAGFSYEQYF. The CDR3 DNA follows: TGTGCCAGCAGTGAAGCCGGTTTCTCCTACGAGCAGTACTTC.

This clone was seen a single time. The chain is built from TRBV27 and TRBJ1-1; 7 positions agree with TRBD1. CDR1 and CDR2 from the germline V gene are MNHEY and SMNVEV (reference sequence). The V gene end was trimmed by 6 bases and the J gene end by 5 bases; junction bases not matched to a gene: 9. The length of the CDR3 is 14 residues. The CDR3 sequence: CASRPDRRGTEAFF. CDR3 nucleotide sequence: TGTGCCAGCAGGCCGGACAGGCGGGGAACTGAAGCTTTCTTT.

CDR3 bases: TGTGCCAGCAGCCCTTCCAGGACAGAAAACTACGAGCAGTACTTC. Encoded protein: CASSPSRTENYEQYF. The rearrangement links TRBV7-2 to TRBJ2-7, with a weak D call TRBD1 (6 bases). Germline V gives CDR1 SGHTA, CDR2 FQGNSA. V was trimmed by 5 bases and J by 3 bases, leaving 17 bases between them. The CDR3 consists of 15 residues.

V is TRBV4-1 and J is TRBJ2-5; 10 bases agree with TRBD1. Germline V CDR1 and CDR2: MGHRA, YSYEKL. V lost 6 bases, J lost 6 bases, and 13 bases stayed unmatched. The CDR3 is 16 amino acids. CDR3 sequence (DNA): TGCGCCAGCAGTCTCATTATCGGGACAGGGGATAAGACCCAGTACTTC. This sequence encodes CASSLIIGTGDKTQYF.

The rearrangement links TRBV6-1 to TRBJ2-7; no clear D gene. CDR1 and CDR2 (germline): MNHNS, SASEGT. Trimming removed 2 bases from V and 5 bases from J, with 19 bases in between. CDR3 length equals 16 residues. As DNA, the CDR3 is TGTGCCAGCAGTGAACTCCCCCCTACGGGTTGGGACGAGCAGTACTTC. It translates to CASSELPPTGWDEQYF.

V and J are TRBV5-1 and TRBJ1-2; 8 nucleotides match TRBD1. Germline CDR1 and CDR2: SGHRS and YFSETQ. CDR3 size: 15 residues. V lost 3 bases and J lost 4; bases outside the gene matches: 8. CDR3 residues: CASSSEGQAIYGYTF. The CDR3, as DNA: TGCGCCAGCAGCTCCGAGGGACAGGCGATCTATGGCTACACCTTC.

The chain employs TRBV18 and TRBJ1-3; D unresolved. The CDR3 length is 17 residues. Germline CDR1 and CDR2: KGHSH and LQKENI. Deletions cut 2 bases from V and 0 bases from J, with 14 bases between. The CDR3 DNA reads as TGTGCCAGCTCACCAGGAAGTGGCTCCAGCTCTGGAAACACCATATATTTT. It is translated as CASSPGSGSSSGNTIYF. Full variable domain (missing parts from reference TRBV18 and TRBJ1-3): NAGVMQNPRHLVRRRGQEARLRCSPMKGHSHVYWYRQLPEEGLKFMVYLQKENIIDESGMPKERFSAEFPKEGPSILRIQQVVRGDSAAYFCASSPGSGSSSGNTIYFGEGSWLTVV.

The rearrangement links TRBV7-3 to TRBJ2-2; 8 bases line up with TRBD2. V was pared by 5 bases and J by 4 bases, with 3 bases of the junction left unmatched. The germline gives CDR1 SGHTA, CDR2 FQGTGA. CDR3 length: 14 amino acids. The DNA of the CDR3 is TGTGCCAGCAGCCCCGGACTAGCCACCGGGGAGCTGTTTTTT. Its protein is CASSPGLATGELFF. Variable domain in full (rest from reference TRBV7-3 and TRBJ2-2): GAGVSQTPSNKVTEKGKYVELRCDPISGHTALYWYRQSLGQGPEFLIYFQGTGAADDSGLPNDRFFAVRPEGSVSTLKIQRTERGDSAVYLCASSPGLATGELFFGEGSRLTVL.

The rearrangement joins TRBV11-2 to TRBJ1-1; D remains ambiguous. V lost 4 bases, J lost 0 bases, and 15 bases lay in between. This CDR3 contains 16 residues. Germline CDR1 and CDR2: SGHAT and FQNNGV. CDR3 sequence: CASSSHRRQMNTEAFF. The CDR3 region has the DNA TGTGCCAGCAGCTCCCACCGACGGCAGATGAACACTGAAGCTTTCTTT.

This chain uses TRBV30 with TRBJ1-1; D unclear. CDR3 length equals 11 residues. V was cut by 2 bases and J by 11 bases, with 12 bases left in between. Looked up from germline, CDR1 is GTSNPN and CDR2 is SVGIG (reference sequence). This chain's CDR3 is CAWSPAPGAFF. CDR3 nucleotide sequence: TGTGCCTGGAGTCCCGCCCCCGGCGCTTTCTTT.

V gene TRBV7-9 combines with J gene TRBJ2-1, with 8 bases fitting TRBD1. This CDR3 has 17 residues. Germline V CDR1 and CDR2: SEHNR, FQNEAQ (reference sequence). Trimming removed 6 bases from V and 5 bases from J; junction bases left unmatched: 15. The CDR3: CASSPQLSTGAHNEQFF. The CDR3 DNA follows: TGTGCCAGCAGTCCCCAACTTTCGACAGGGGCCCACAATGAGCAGTTCTTC.

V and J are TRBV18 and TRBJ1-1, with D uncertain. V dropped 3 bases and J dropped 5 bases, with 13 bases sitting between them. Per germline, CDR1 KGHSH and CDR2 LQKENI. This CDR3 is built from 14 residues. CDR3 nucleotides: TGTGCCAGCTCACCGGGAAGGGAAGGAACTGAAGCTTTCTTT. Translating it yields CASSPGREGTEAFF.